This TCR beta chain derives from a study of blood T cell repertoires in COVID-19. Study overall: Specimens from acute and convalescent COVID-19 originated in the United States, Italy and Spain. Sample material is recorded as cDNA or gDNA derived from T cells, B-cell-depleted T cells, or PBMCs.

The CDR3 has 14 amino acids. Germline loops: CDR1 SEHNR, CDR2 FQNEAQ (reference sequence). Trimming at V came to 5 bases and at J to 5 bases, leaving 7 bases not matched to a gene. In the authors' methods: Amplification of reference gene primers was used by the study to estimate nucleated cell counts. Here immunoSEQ multiplex PCR was the method, and the copy in TCRdb shows in-frame clones only, minus some. V and J calls and clone size follow that table, whereas D and trimming were derived from the DNA. The sample includes about 170,000 clones, approximately 84% of them seen just once. The chain has TRBV7-9 and TRBJ2-5; 8 nucleotides align to TRBD1. This receptor was obtained from a man between 70 and 80 years old with active or convalescent COVID-19. Sequenced: peripheral blood. The DNA for the CDR3 is TGTGCCAGCAGCCTGACAGGGGCGCTGGAGACCCAGTACTTC. It yields the protein CASSLTGALETQYF. The entire variable domain, with the rest obtained from reference TRBV7-9 and TRBJ2-5, is as follows: DTGVSQNPRHKITKRGQNVTFRCDPISEHNRLYWYRQTLGQGPEFLTYFQNEAQLEKSRLLSDRFSAERPKGSFSTLEIQRTEQGDSAMYLCASSLTGALETQYFGPGTRLLVL.